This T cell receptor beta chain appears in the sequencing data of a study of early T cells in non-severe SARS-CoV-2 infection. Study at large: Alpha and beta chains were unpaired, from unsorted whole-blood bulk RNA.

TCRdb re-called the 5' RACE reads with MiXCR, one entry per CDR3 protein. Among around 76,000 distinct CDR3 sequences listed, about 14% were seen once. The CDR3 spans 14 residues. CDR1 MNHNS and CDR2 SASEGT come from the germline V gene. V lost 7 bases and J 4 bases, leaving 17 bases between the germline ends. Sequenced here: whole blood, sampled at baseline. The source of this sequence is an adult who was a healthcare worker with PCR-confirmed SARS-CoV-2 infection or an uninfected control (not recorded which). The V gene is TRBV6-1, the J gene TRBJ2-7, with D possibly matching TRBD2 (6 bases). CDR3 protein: CASIPGGSVYEQYF. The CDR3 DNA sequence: TGTGCCAGCATCCCCGGGGGTTCCGTGTACGAGCAGTACTTC.